This entry features one T cell receptor beta chain sequence. Its antigen is unidentified. From germline, CDR1 is SQVTM and CDR2 ANQGSEA. This CDR3 spans 13 amino acids. Trimming removed 5 bases at V and 8 bases at J, with 15 bases between. These data are taken from a study of cytomegalovirus exposure and HLA in healthy donors. About the study: Researchers found that approximately 77% of fewer than 450 genotyped donors fell within the Caucasian-associated ancestry cluster.

Study-level results: Later work found most CMV-associated TCR beta chains apparently HLA-restricted.

PCR employed 60 Vbeta and 13 Jbeta primers. Clones were read by immunoSEQ multiplex PCR, and TCRdb kept only the in-frame ones, dropping some. The table has 150,000 to 200,000 clones, approximately 84% seen once. Material: PBMCs. The clonotype comes from a boy aged 5-17 years in good health and CMV-seronegative. The chain recombines TRBV29-1 with TRBJ1-4; weak D call: TRBD1 (6 bases). CDR3: CSVRGGAGEKLFF. The DNA of the CDR3 is TGCAGCGTTAGGGGGGGCGCAGGAGAAAAACTGTTTTTT.